A single sample gave rise to the 6 T cell receptor beta chains below, sequenced in a study of T cell repertoires in cytomegalovirus infection. TCRdb analysed the reads with MiXCR anew, one entry per CDR3 protein. The table shows more than 500,000 distinct CDR3 sequences, with 16% occurring only once. Sequenced input: CD8+ T cells from PBMCs. The receptors were sampled from a human donor in good health (CMV status not recorded). Some clones in this sample may be carry-over from other donors' samples.

This clonotype came up many times. CDR3 nucleotides: TGTGCCGGCGGACTAGCGGGAGCATCTGAGCAGTTCTTC. Its protein product is CAGGLAGASEQFF. The chain links TRBV6-1 to TRBJ2-1, with TRBD2 matching over 13 bases. Germline values: CDR1 MNHNS, CDR2 SASEGT. J was trimmed by 9 bases and V by 11 bases; bases with no gene match: 7. The CDR3 consists of 13 residues.

This clonotype was seen repeatedly, ten times or more. The chain carries TRBV7-2 and TRBJ2-7, with a possible D match to TRBD1 (6 bases). The CDR3 contains 13 residues. Deletions cut 2 bases from V and 9 bases from J, with 14 bases between. In germline, CDR1 is SGHTA, CDR2 FQGNSA. CDR3 region: CASSLNRVGMQYF. Here the CDR3 DNA reads TGTGCCAGCAGCTTAAACAGGGTTGGCATGCAGTACTTC.

CDR3 in amino acids: CSARDLRSYNEQFF. In DNA, the CDR3 is TGCAGTGCTAGGGACCTGCGCTCCTACAATGAGCAGTTCTTC. The chain recombines TRBV20-1 with TRBJ2-1; no clear D. The CDR3 is 14 amino acids. V was clipped by 3 bases and J by 0 bases, with 9 bases between them. Per the germline V gene, CDR1 is DFQATT and CDR2 is SNEGSKA (reference sequence).

This clonotype was detected a few times. J is TRBJ2-2 and V is TRBV6-6, with D tentatively TRBD1 or TRBD2 (5 bases each). Germline-derived CDR1 and CDR2 are MNHNY and SVGAGI (reference sequence). The CDR3 spans 15 residues. Trimming took 6 bases from V and 5 from J, leaving 16 bases between them. The DNA for the CDR3 is TGTGCCAGCAGCATGGACCGGGACGGGACCGGGGAGCTGTTTTTT. It encodes CASSMDRDGTGELFF.

This chain joins TRBV27 and TRBJ1-3, with no clear D. Between the trimmed V and J ends, which lost 5 bases and 3 bases, there was a span of 14 bases. The CDR3 covers 15 residues. Germline lookup yields CDR1 MNHEY and CDR2 SMNVEV (reference sequence). The CDR3 bases are TGTGCCAGCAGTCCTCGGGCTTGGGGTGGAAACACCATATATTTT. This translates into CASSPRAWGGNTIYF.

The CDR3 DNA is TGTGCCAGCAGCTTACGCGGGAGTCCGCCCGAAGAGACCCAGTACTTC. Protein sequence: CASSLRGSPPEETQYF. The chain carries TRBV7-3 and TRBJ2-5; 7 bases align to TRBD2. After removal of 2 bases from V and 3 bases from J, the junction contained 9 bases not matched to a gene. The CDR3 spans 16 residues. The germline V gene has CDR1 SGHTA and CDR2 FQGTGA.